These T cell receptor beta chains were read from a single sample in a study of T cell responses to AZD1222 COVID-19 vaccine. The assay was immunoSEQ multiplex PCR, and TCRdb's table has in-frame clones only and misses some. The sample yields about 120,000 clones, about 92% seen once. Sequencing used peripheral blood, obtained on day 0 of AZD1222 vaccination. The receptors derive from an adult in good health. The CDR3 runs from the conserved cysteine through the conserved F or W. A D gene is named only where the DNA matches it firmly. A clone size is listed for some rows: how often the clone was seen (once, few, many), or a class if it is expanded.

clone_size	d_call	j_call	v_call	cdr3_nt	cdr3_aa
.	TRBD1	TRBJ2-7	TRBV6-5	TGTGCCAGCAGTCAGGGACAGGGGTACTCCTACGAGCAGTACTTC	CASSQGQGYSYEQYF
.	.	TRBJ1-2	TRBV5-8	TGTGCCAGCACCCGGGGCGCTTACTTTACTAACTATGGCTACACCTTC	CASTRGAYFTNYGYTF
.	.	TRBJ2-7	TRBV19	TGTGCCAGTAGTATATGGGGCAGGGAAAACGAGCAGTACTTC	CASSIWGRENEQYF
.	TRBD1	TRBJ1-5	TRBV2	TGTGCCAGCAGTTACTACCGGGACAGGGGGAAGTATAGCAATCAGCCCCAGCATTTT	CASSYYRDRGKYSNQPQHF
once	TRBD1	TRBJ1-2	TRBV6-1	TGTGCCAGCAGTGAAGCCGCAGGGGGCGGCTATGGCTACACCTTC	CASSEAAGGGYGYTF
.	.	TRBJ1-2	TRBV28	TGTGCCAGCGGCGTCAGGGGCATTAACTATGGCTACACCTTC	CASGVRGINYGYTF
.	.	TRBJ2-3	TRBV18	TGTGCCAGCTCACCACCGGTGCTTAGCACAGATACGCAGTATTTT	CASSPPVLSTDTQYF
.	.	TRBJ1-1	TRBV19	TGTGCCAGTGGGTGGGGCGGGACTGAAGCTTTCTTT	CASGWGGTEAFF
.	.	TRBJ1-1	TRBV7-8	TGTGCCAGCAGCCTAACAGCCCAGACGTCTGAAGCTTTCTTT	CASSLTAQTSEAFF
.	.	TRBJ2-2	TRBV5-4	TGTGCCAGCAGCGTAGGAGGGGACACCGGGGAGCTGTTTTTT	CASSVGGDTGELFF